This passage covers 31 T cell receptor beta chains from one sample sequenced in a study of shared clonotypes between healthy human individuals. The method was immunoSEQ multiplex PCR; TCRdb's version includes in-frame clones alone and lacks a portion of them. Among 1,400,000 or so clones, 97% to 99% were seen once, and the ten largest hold under 0.45%. The sample was naive CD4+ T cells sorted from blood. Subset denoted: CD45RA+ positively selected. The origin of the receptors is a man younger than 40 in good health.

V and J are TRBV2 and TRBJ2-7; possible D gene TRBD1, 5 bases. Trimming cost V 4 bases and J 5 bases, with 9 bases left between them. The CDR3 is 12 residues long. CDR1 is SNHLY, CDR2 FYNNEI, per germline. The CDR3 loop is CASSVGPHEQYF. The CDR3 DNA follows: TGTGCCAGCAGTGTGGGGCCGCACGAGCAGTACTTC.

The V and J genes are TRBV6-1 and TRBJ2-3; possibly TRBD1 for D (6 bases). CDR3 size: 15 residues. Trimming cost V 5 bases and J 6 bases, with 18 bases left between them. CDR1 and CDR2 (germline): MNHNS, SASEGT. The CDR3 is CASSRAGETSDTQYF. The DNA of the CDR3 is TGTGCCAGCAGTCGGGCAGGGGAAACGAGCGATACGCAGTATTTT.

The rearrangement uses TRBV27 and TRBJ1-1, with D unclear. V lost 2 bases to trimming and J lost 1 base, with 5 bases between them. The germline CDR1 and CDR2 sequences are MNHEY and SMNVEV (reference sequence). The CDR3 covers 13 residues. The CDR3 region is CASSLLKNTEAFF. CDR3 sequence (DNA): TGTGCCAGCAGTTTACTGAAGAACACTGAAGCTTTCTTT.

The DNA of the CDR3 is TGCGCCACCACGCCCGGGCAGGGTACGCAGTATTTT. Protein sequence: CATTPGQGTQYF. This sequence joins TRBV10-1 and TRBJ2-3, with D possibly matching TRBD1 (5 bases). V lost 10 bases, J lost 8 bases, and 16 bases lay in between. Germline lookup yields CDR1 WNHNN and CDR2 SYGVQD (reference sequence). This CDR3 comprises 12 residues.

A remark on this clone: The same CDR3 can be traced to other DNA sequences in this sample. V gene TRBV5-1 combines with J gene TRBJ2-7; 9 bases map to TRBD2. The CDR3 totals 14 residues. The V and J ends lost 4 bases and 0 bases, in that order; junction bases with no gene match: 2. Per the germline V gene, CDR1 is SGHRS and CDR2 is YFSETQ. The CDR3 reads CASSTSGSSYEQYF. As DNA, the CDR3 is TGCGCCAGCAGCACTAGCGGGTCCTCCTACGAGCAGTACTTC.

This clone was recorded only once. The chain is built from TRBV5-1 and TRBJ2-7, with 13 bases fitting TRBD2. From germline, CDR1 is SGHRS and CDR2 YFSETQ. There are 20 residues in the CDR3. After removal of 0 bases from V and 5 bases from J, the junction contained 17 bases not matched to a gene. CDR3 loop: CASSLGVDPGLAGSYDEQYF. CDR3 DNA sequence: TGCGCCAGCAGCTTGGGGGTCGACCCGGGACTAGCGGGAAGTTACGACGAGCAGTACTTC.

J is TRBJ2-5 and V is TRBV28, with D perhaps matching TRBD2 (7 bases). V was pared by 7 bases and J by 1 base, with 16 bases between. Germline-derived CDR1 and CDR2 are MDHEN and SYDVKM. The CDR3 runs to 15 residues. This chain's CDR3 is CASTARRGGQETQYF. CDR3 DNA: TGTGCCAGCACCGCGCGGAGGGGGGGCCAAGAGACCCAGTACTTC.

V is TRBV9 and J is TRBJ2-7, with 8 bases that match TRBD2. The CDR3 totals 15 residues. In germline, CDR1 is SGDLS, CDR2 YYNGEE. With V trimmed by 4 bases and J by 0 bases, 6 bases remained unmatched. CDR3 in amino acids: CASSPGGAFSYEQYF. CDR3 DNA sequence: TGTGCCAGCAGCCCGGGGGGGGCATTCTCCTACGAGCAGTACTTC.

The V gene is TRBV11-2, the J gene TRBJ2-1; a weak D match, TRBD2 (6 bases). The CDR3 spans 15 residues. Germline V gene lookup returns CDR1 SGHAT and CDR2 FQNNGV. V gave up 2 bases and J gave up 5 bases, with 13 bases separating them. CDR3 region: CASSLYAGSDNEQFF. CDR3 DNA sequence: TGTGCCAGCAGCTTATACGCGGGATCGGACAATGAGCAGTTCTTC.

The gene calls are TRBV10-1 and TRBJ2-2; TRBD1 aligns across 7 bases. CDR1 is WNHNN and CDR2 is SYGVQD in the germline V gene (reference sequence). V lost 0 bases, J lost 0 bases, and 10 bases stayed unmatched. The CDR3 has 19 amino acids. CDR3 region: CASSESVPRGHTNTGELFF. The CDR3 DNA is TGCGCCAGCAGTGAGTCGGTCCCAAGGGGGCATACGAACACCGGGGAGCTGTTTTTT.

This clone was detected once. V usage is TRBV5-4 and J usage is TRBJ1-3; unclear D gene. This CDR3 is built from 15 residues. Between the trimmed V and J ends, which lost 4 bases and 2 bases, there was a span of 13 bases. The germline CDR1 and CDR2 sequences are SGHNT and YYREEE (reference sequence). The CDR3, as DNA: TGTGCCAGCAGCGCAAGTCCCCAAACTGGAAACACCATATATTTT. As protein: CASSASPQTGNTIYF. The variable domain in full, completed from reference TRBV5-4 and TRBJ1-3, reads ETGVTQSPTHLIKTRGQQVTLRCSSQSGHNTVSWYQQALGQGPQFIFQYYREEENGRGNFPPRFSGLQFPNYSSELNVNALELDDSALYLCASSASPQTGNTIYFGEGSWLTVV.

The genes are TRBV7-2 and TRBJ2-1; D is undetermined. The CDR3 consists of 12 residues. Trimming cost V 5 bases and J 6 bases, with 8 bases left between them. CDR1 is SGHTA, CDR2 FQGNSA, per germline. The CDR3 protein is CASSRQSNEQFF. CDR3 DNA: TGTGCCAGCAGCCGACAAAGCAATGAGCAGTTCTTC.

J is TRBJ2-5 and V is TRBV11-2, with D perhaps matching TRBD1 or TRBD2 (6 bases each). V shed 4 bases and J shed 9 bases, with 33 bases lying between them. CDR3 length equals 19 residues. Germline lookup yields CDR1 SGHAT and CDR2 FQNNGV. The CDR3 nucleotides are TGTGCCAGCAGCTCCTATAGGGGGAACCGGGACTCCCCTGAGAGGGCCCAGTACTTC. This gives the protein CASSSYRGNRDSPERAQYF. The variable domain in full, with the rest retrieved from reference TRBV11-2 and TRBJ2-5, is EAGVAQSPRYKIIEKRQSVAFWCNPISGHATLYWYQQILGQGPKLLIQFQNNGVVDDSQLPKDRFSAERLKGVDSTLKIQPAKLEDSAVYLCASSSYRGNRDSPERAQYFGPGTRLLVL.

The rearrangement uses TRBV28 and TRBJ1-5, with D perhaps TRBD1 (5 bases). V was clipped by 4 bases and J by 3 bases, with 13 bases between them. The V gene's germline CDR1 is MDHEN and CDR2 SYDVKM. The CDR3 sequence is 15 residues long. CDR3 coding DNA: TGTGCCAGCAGTTCCCAAGGGGCGTACAATCAGCCCCAGCATTTT. Protein: CASSSQGAYNQPQHF. The variable domain in full, completed from reference TRBV28 and TRBJ1-5, reads DVKVTQSSRYLVKRTGEKVFLECVQDMDHENMFWYRQDPGLGLRLIYFSYDVKMKEKGDIPEGYSVSREKKERFSLILESASTNQTSMYLCASSSQGAYNQPQHFGDGTRLSIL.

The chain uses TRBV9 and TRBJ2-7; D is ambiguous. The CDR3 is made up of 15 amino acids. V gave up 0 bases and J gave up 2 bases, with 12 bases separating them. The germline CDR1 and CDR2 sequences are SGDLS and YYNGEE. The CDR3 DNA follows: TGTGCCAGCAGCGTAGGCTGGGGTACTACCTACGAGCAGTACTTC. Its translation is CASSVGWGTTYEQYF.

The chain uses TRBV10-1 and TRBJ2-7, with 11 bases fitting TRBD2. V trimming: 2 bases; J trimming: 5 bases; junction bases outside the gene matches: 8. CDR3 length equals 16 residues. Germline-derived CDR1 and CDR2 are WNHNN and SYGVQD (reference sequence). This CDR3 reads CASSETIAGGPNEQYF. The CDR3 DNA is TGCGCCAGCAGTGAGACCATAGCGGGAGGGCCCAACGAGCAGTACTTC.

The chain couples TRBV18 to TRBJ1-2, with 7 bases aligning to TRBD1. This CDR3 region has 13 residues. The V gene end was trimmed by 6 bases and the J gene end by 7 bases; junction bases not matched to a gene: 8. Germline V gene sequence: CDR1 KGHSH, CDR2 LQKENI. Here the CDR3 DNA reads TGTGCCAGCTCCGGGGGACAGATTGCTGGCTACACCTTC. As protein: CASSGGQIAGYTF.

This rearrangement joins TRBV19 to TRBJ2-1; no clear D gene. Germline assignment: CDR1 LNHDA and CDR2 SQIVND (reference sequence). The CDR3 consists of 14 residues. The V gene lost 4 bases and the J gene lost 0 bases, with 7 bases spanning the gap. The CDR3 bases are TGTGCCAGTAGTACGAGGATCTCCTACAATGAGCAGTTCTTC. Protein product: CASSTRISYNEQFF.

Note on this clone: Other DNA sequences in the same sample also yield this CDR3. The chain employs TRBV5-1 and TRBJ2-6; no reliable D call. CDR1 is SGHRS and CDR2 is YFSETQ in the germline V gene. Trimming removed 2 bases at V and 4 bases at J, with 4 bases between. The CDR3 contains 13 residues. CDR3 nucleotide sequence: TGCGCCAGCAGCTTAGAGGGGGCCAACGTCCTGACTTTC. Translating it yields CASSLEGANVLTF.

The rearrangement joins TRBV5-1 to TRBJ1-4; D not resolved. CDR1 SGHRS and CDR2 YFSETQ come from the germline V gene. Trimming removed 4 bases at V and 3 bases at J, with 13 bases between. CDR3 length: 15 amino acids. This chain's CDR3 is CASSQQGGANEKLFF. The CDR3 DNA reads TGCGCCAGCAGCCAACAAGGAGGAGCTAATGAAAAACTGTTTTTT.

The chain has TRBV7-9 and TRBJ2-1; 9 positions match TRBD1. This CDR3 spans 16 amino acids. Per germline, CDR1 SEHNR and CDR2 FQNEAQ (reference sequence). V lost 4 bases to trimming and J lost 5 bases; unmatched junction nucleotides: 9. CDR3: CASSSFRTGEDNEQFF. In nucleotides, the CDR3 is TGTGCCAGCAGCTCCTTTCGGACAGGGGAAGACAATGAGCAGTTCTTC.

This rearrangement joins TRBV5-1 to TRBJ2-5, with D unresolved. From germline, CDR1 is SGHRS and CDR2 YFSETQ. Trimming took 4 bases from V and 0 from J, leaving 1 base between them. CDR3 length: 11 amino acids. CDR3 sequence reads: CASSNQETQYF. CDR3 in DNA: TGCGCCAGCAGCAACCAAGAGACCCAGTACTTC.

This chain connects TRBV28 to TRBJ2-7, with TRBD1 matching over 9 bases. This CDR3 is 16 amino acids long. V was clipped by 4 bases and J by 6 bases; unmatched bases: 13. Looked up from germline, CDR1 is MDHEN and CDR2 is SYDVKM. CDR3 DNA sequence: TGTGCCAGCAGTTCGTCAGGACAGGGGCCGATTGGCGAGCAGTACTTC. It specifies CASSSSGQGPIGEQYF.

Only one count was recorded for this clone. The rearrangement uses TRBV7-2 and TRBJ1-1; perhaps TRBD1 as D (5 bases). Germline V gene lookup returns CDR1 SGHTA and CDR2 FQGNSA. CDR3 size: 14 residues. Between the trimmed V and J ends, which lost 2 bases and 11 bases, there was a span of 18 bases. For the CDR3, the DNA is TGTGCCAGCAGCTTACGGGACGGTCTTTTGTGGGCTTTCTTT. It yields the protein CASSLRDGLLWAFF. Together with reference TRBV7-2 and TRBJ1-1, the CDR3 gives the full variable domain: GAGVSQSPSNKVTEKGKDVELRCDPISGHTALYWYRQSLGQGLEFLIYFQGNSAPDKSGLPSDRFSAERTGGSVSTLTIQRTQQEDSAVYLCASSLRDGLLWAFFGQGTRLTVV.

The chain carries TRBV14 and TRBJ2-1; TRBD2 aligns across 9 bases. J was trimmed by 3 bases and V by 0 bases; bases with no gene match: 3. The CDR3 length is 16 residues. Germline values: CDR1 SGHDN, CDR2 FVKESK. In DNA form, the CDR3 reads TGTGCCAGCAGCCAAGACCGGACTAGCGTCTACAATGAGCAGTTCTTC. The encoded protein is CASSQDRTSVYNEQFF.

The V gene is TRBV29-1, the J gene TRBJ2-3; no definite D call. Deletions cut 4 bases from V and 4 bases from J, with 15 bases between. Germline V lookup: CDR1 SQVTM, CDR2 ANQGSEA. This CDR3 spans 14 amino acids. The CDR3 sequence: CSVAPSSGADTQYF. CDR3 nucleotides: TGCAGCGTTGCCCCGTCGTCTGGGGCAGATACGCAGTATTTT.

The chain employs TRBV7-6 and TRBJ2-7; no reliable D call. Germline V gene sequence: CDR1 SGHVS, CDR2 FNYEAQ. Trimming pared 5 bases from V and 6 bases from J, leaving 17 bases between. This CDR3 has 14 amino acids. The CDR3 loop is CASSPGPPGSEQYF. The CDR3 nucleotides are TGTGCCAGCAGCCCTGGCCCCCCTGGCAGCGAGCAGTACTTC.

The rearrangement uses TRBV6-1 and TRBJ2-3; D is perhaps TRBD2 (5 bases). The germline V gene has CDR1 MNHNS and CDR2 SASEGT. The CDR3 has 12 amino acids. The V end lost 9 bases, the J end lost 6 bases, and 13 bases lay between the germline ends. For the CDR3, the DNA is TGTGCCAGTAGGGCGGAGGCGGATACGCAGTATTTT. This gives the protein CASRAEADTQYF.

The chain combines TRBV14 with TRBJ1-2; D ambiguous. V lost 0 bases, J lost 6 bases, and 14 bases lay in between. The germline V gene has CDR1 SGHDN and CDR2 FVKESK. CDR3 length: 15 residues. CDR3 amino acids: CASSQDFIVGHGYTF. CDR3 nucleotides: TGTGCCAGCAGCCAAGATTTTATAGTCGGGCATGGCTACACCTTC. The full variable domain, in which reference TRBV14 and TRBJ1-2 provide the parts outside the CDR3, is EAGVTQFPSHSVIEKGQTVTLRCDPISGHDNLYWYRRVMGKEIKFLLHFVKESKQDESGMPNNRFLAERTGGTYSTLKVQPAELEDSGVYFCASSQDFIVGHGYTFGSGTRLTVV.

The DNA for the CDR3 is TGCGCCAGCAGCCCGAGGGCTAGCGGGAGGACTAGCACAGATACGCAGTATTTT. Encoded protein: CASSPRASGRTSTDTQYF. This chain joins TRBV5-1 and TRBJ2-3, with 11 positions matching TRBD2. Germline lookup yields CDR1 SGHRS and CDR2 YFSETQ. V shed 4 bases and J 0 bases; nucleotides not matched to a gene: 10. The CDR3 length is 18 residues.

The V gene is TRBV7-9, the J gene TRBJ2-1, with TRBD2 identical over 8 bases. This CDR3 region has 15 residues. The germline V gene has CDR1 SEHNR and CDR2 FQNEAQ (reference sequence). Trimming at V came to 6 bases and at J to 4 bases, leaving 8 bases not matched to a gene. CDR3 in amino acids: CASSQSGSLYNEQFF. The CDR3 DNA sequence: TGTGCCAGCAGTCAGAGCGGGAGTCTTTACAATGAGCAGTTCTTC.